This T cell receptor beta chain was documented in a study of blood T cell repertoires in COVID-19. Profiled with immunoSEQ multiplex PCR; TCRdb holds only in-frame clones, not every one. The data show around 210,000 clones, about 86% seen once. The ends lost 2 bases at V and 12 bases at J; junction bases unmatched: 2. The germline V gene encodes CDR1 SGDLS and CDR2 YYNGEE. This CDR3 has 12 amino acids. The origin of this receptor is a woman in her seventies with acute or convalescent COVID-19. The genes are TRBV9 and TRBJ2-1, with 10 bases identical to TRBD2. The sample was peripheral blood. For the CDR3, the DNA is TGTGCCAGCAGCGTCGCTAGCGGGAGGCAGTTCTTC. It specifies CASSVASGRQFF. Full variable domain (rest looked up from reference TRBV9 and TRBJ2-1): DSGVTQTPKHLITATGQRVTLRCSPRSGDLSVYWYQQSLDQGLQFLIQYYNGEERAKGNILERFSAQQFPDLHSELNLSSLELGDSALYFCASSVASGRQFFGPGTRLTVL.